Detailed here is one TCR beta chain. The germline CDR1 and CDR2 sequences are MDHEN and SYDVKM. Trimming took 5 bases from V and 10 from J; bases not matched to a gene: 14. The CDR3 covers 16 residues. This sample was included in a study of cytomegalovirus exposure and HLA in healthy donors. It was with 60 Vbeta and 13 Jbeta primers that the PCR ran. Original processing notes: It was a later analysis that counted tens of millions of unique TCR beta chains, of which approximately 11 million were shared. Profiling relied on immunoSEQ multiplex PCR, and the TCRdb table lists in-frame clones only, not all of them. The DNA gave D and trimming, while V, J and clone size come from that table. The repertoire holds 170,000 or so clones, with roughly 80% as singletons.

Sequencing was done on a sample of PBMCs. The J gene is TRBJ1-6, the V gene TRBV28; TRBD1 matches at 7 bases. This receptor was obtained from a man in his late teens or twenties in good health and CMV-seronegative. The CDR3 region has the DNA TGTGCCAGCAGTCTCGATCCGACAGGGTGGATGTCACCCCTCCACTTT. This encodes CASSLDPTGWMSPLHF.